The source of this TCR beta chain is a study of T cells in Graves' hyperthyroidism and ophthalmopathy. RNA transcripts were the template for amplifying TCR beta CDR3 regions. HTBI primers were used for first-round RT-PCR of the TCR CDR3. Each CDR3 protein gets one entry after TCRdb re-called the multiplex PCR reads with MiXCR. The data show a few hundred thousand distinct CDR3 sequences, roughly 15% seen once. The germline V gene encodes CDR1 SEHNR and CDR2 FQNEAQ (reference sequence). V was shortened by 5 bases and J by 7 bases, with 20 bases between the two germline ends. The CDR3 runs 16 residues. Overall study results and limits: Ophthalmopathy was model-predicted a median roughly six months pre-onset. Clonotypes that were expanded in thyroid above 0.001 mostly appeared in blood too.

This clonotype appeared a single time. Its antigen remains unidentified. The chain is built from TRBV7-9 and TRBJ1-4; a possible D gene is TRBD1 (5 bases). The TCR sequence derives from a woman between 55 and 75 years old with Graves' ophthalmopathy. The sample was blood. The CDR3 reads CASSTVYGGRSEKLFF. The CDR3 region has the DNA TGTGCCAGCAGCACCGTCTACGGGGGTCGGAGTGAAAAACTGTTTTTT. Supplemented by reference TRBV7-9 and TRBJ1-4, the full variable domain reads DTGVSQNPRHKITKRGQNVTFRCDPISEHNRLYWYRQTLGQGPEFLTYFQNEAQLEKSRLLSDRFSAERPKGSFSTLEIQRTEQGDSAMYLCASSTVYGGRSEKLFFGSGTQLSVL.